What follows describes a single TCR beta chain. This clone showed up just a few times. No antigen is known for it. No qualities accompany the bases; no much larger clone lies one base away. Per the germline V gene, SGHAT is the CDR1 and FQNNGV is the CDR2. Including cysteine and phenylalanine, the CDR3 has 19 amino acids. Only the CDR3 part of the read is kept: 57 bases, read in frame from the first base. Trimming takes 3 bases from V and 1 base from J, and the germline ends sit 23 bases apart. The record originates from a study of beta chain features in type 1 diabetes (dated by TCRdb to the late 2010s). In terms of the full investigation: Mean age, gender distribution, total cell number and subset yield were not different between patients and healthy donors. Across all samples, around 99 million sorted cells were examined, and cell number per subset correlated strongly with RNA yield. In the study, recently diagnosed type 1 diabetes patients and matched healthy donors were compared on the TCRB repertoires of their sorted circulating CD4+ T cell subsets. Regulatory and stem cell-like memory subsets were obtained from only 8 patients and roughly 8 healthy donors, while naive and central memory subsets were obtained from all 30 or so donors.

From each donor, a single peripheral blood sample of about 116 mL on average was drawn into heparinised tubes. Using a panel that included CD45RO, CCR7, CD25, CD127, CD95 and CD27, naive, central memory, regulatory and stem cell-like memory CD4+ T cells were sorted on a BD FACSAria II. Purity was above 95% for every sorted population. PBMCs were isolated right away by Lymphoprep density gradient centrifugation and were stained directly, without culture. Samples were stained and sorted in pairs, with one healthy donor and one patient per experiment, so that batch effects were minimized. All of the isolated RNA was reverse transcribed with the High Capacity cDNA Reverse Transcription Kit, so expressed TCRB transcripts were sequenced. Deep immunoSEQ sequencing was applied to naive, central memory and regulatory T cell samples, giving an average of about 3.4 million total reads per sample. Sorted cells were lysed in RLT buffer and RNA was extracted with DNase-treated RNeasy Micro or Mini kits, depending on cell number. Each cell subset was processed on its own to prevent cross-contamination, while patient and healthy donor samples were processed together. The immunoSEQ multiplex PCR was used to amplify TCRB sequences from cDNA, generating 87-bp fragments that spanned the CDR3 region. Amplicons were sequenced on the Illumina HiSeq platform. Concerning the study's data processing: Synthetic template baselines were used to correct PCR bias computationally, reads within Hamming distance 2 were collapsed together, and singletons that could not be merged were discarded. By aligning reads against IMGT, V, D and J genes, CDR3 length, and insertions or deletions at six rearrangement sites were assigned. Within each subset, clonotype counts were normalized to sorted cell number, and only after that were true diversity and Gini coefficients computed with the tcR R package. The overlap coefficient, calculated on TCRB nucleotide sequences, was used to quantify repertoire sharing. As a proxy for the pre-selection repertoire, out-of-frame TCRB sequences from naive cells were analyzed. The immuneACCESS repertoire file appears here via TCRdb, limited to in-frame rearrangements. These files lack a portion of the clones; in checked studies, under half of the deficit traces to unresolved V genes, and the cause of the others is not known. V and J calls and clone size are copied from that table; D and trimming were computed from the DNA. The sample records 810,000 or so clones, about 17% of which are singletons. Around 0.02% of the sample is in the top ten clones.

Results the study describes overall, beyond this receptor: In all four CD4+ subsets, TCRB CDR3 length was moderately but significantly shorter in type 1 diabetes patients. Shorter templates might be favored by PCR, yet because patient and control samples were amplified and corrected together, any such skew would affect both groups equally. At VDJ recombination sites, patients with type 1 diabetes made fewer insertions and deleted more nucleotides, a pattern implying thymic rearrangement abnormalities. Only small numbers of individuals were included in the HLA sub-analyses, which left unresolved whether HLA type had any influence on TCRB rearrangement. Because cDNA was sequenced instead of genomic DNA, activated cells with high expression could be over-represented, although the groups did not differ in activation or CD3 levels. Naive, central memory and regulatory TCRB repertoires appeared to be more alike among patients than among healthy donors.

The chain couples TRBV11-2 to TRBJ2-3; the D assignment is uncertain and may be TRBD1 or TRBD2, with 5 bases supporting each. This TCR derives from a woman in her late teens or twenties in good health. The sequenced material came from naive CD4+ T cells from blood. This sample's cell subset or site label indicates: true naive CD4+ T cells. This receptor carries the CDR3 CASSFHRDQSKVRTDTQYF. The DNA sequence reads TGTGCCAGCAGCTTCCATCGGGACCAATCTAAAGTTCGCACAGATACGCAGTATTTT.